Listed here are 7 T cell receptor beta chains from one sample, sequenced in a study of STAT3 mutations in large granular lymphocyte leukemia. The study, taken as a whole, reports: Every T-LGLL patient had at least one immunodominant TCRbeta clonotype.

TCRdb's copy holds only in-frame clones and misses some; the assay was immunoSEQ multiplex PCR. The sample records 25,000 to 30,000 clones, over 60% being singletons. Antigen specificity for these receptors is unknown. Material: peripheral blood mononuclear cells. Receptors were obtained from a woman aged 50 to 60 with T-cell large granular lymphocyte leukemia. Some clones in this sample may be carry-over from other donors' samples.

The chain is built from TRBV18 and TRBJ1-4; unclear D gene. This CDR3 region has 16 residues. Germline loops: CDR1 KGHSH, CDR2 LQKENI. Trimming pared 1 base from V and 1 base from J, leaving 10 bases between. The CDR3 reads CASSPQNAGTNEKLFF. DNA for the CDR3: TGTGCCAGCTCACCACAGAACGCGGGAACTAATGAAAAACTGTTTTTT.

The chain couples TRBV28 to TRBJ1-5, with D possibly matching TRBD1 (6 bases). The V and J ends lost 2 bases and 4 bases respectively, with 12 bases between them. The CDR3 length is 15 residues. Germline V lookup: CDR1 MDHEN, CDR2 SYDVKM. The CDR3 coding sequence is TGTGCCAGCAGTTTACAGGGGTTGAGTAATCAGCCCCAGCATTTT. Protein product: CASSLQGLSNQPQHF.

This rearrangement joins TRBV5-1 to TRBJ2-6; possible D gene TRBD2, 5 bases. The CDR3 has 15 residues. V was trimmed by 4 bases and J by 2 bases, leaving 10 bases between them. CDR1 SGHRS and CDR2 YFSETQ come from the germline V gene. The DNA for the CDR3 is TGCGCCAGCAGCGCCGGGGTCACTGGGGCCAACGTCCTGACTTTC. It specifies CASSAGVTGANVLTF. Variable domain in full (rest from reference TRBV5-1 and TRBJ2-6): KAGVTQTPRYLIKTRGQQVTLSCSPISGHRSVSWYQQTPGQGLQFLFEYFSETQRNKGNFPGRFSGRQFSNSRSEMNVSTLELGDSALYLCASSAGVTGANVLTFGAGSRLTVL.

This chain's CDR3 is CASSRDYLNTEAFF. Here the CDR3 DNA reads TGTGCCAGCAGCCGAGACTACCTGAACACTGAAGCTTTCTTT. The chain employs TRBV7-2 and TRBJ1-1; D call uncertain. Trimming removed 5 bases at V and 0 bases at J, with 10 bases between. The CDR3 has 14 amino acids. Germline-derived CDR1 and CDR2 are SGHTA and FQGNSA.

The rearrangement uses TRBV21-1 and TRBJ2-7; no DNA check was done on the table's D call, TRBD2. TRBV21-1 is a listed pseudogene. The CDR3 consists of 15 residues. CDR3 region: CASTLPLTPPYEQYF. The DNA of the CDR3 is TGTGCCAGCACCCTACCATTAACTCCACCCTACGAGCAGTACTTC.

The J gene is TRBJ2-7, the V gene TRBV10-3; 11 bases match TRBD2. The CDR3 loop spans 15 amino acids. CDR1 is ENHRY and CDR2 is SYGVKD in the germline V gene. V shed 6 bases, J shed 2 bases, and the junction held 6 bases outside the gene matches. CDR3 DNA: TGTGCCATCAGCTCTCCGGGACTAGCGGCCTACGAGCAGTACTTC. Translating gives CAISSPGLAAYEQYF.

The chain recombines TRBV19 with TRBJ1-1; no reliable D call. CDR1 is LNHDA and CDR2 is SQIVND in the germline V gene (reference sequence). The CDR3 length is 16 residues. V was pared by 4 bases and J by 1 base, with 16 bases between. As DNA, the CDR3 is TGTGCCAGTAGTACCGCCCCTTGGGGTCCGAACACTGAAGCTTTCTTT. It encodes CASSTAPWGPNTEAFF.